Listed here are 22 T cell receptor beta chains from one sample, sequenced in a study of T cell changes during pregnancy in multiple sclerosis. The table came from immunoSEQ multiplex PCR; TCRdb's copy has only in-frame clones and leaves some out. This sample has tens of thousands of clones, with around 90% found just once. The sequences come from peripheral blood, collected before pregnancy. The receptors come from a female donor with multiple sclerosis, enrolled in a pregnancy study.

The V and J genes are TRBV5-4 and TRBJ1-2; 7 bases fit TRBD1. V was clipped by 2 bases and J by 3 bases; unmatched bases: 1. CDR1 is SGHNT, CDR2 YYREEE, per germline (reference sequence). CDR3 length: 13 amino acids. CDR3 region: CASSFQGDYGYTF. CDR3 in DNA: TGTGCCAGCAGCTTCCAGGGGGACTATGGCTACACCTTC.

CDR3 in DNA: TGTGCCAGTAGTATGGGGTTCTCGGGGGACAGGGTTAGCAATCAGCCCCAGCATTTT. It translates to CASSMGFSGDRVSNQPQHF. The chain couples TRBV19 to TRBJ1-5; 9 bases are shared with TRBD1. The V gene's germline CDR1 is LNHDA and CDR2 SQIVND (reference sequence). Trimming cost V 3 bases and J 0 bases; bases outside gene matches: 12. The CDR3 totals 19 residues. The complete variable domain, with remaining parts taken from reference TRBV19 and TRBJ1-5, reads DGGITQSPKYLFRKEGQNVTLSCEQNLNHDAMYWYRQDPGQGLRLIYYSQIVNDFQKGDIAEGYSVSREKKESFPLTVTSAQKNPTAFYLCASSMGFSGDRVSNQPQHFGDGTRLSIL.

The CDR3 DNA follows: TGTGCCAGCAGCCAACCTACACCCCGACAGGGAGGTTCCTACGAGCAGTACTTC. Protein sequence: CASSQPTPRQGGSYEQYF. The chain is built from TRBV21-1 and TRBJ2-7; the table gives TRBD1 as D, unverified against the DNA. TRBV21-1 is a documented pseudogene. This CDR3 region has 18 residues.

This chain uses TRBV5-5 with TRBJ2-7; tentative D call: TRBD2 (6 bases). Trimming took 0 bases from V and 3 from J, leaving 10 bases between them. This CDR3 is 14 amino acids long. The V gene's germline CDR1 is SGHKS and CDR2 YYEKEE (reference sequence). This CDR3 reads CASSLAGVVYEQYF. CDR3 sequence (DNA): TGTGCCAGCAGCTTGGCGGGGGTGGTCTACGAGCAGTACTTC.

The count of this clone is one. The chain joins TRBV7-6 to TRBJ1-5; 7 bases are shared with TRBD1. Germline CDR1 SGHVS, CDR2 FNYEAQ. The CDR3 has 15 residues. V trimming: 2 bases; J trimming: 5 bases; junction bases outside the gene matches: 6. The CDR3 DNA reads as TGTGCCAGCAGCTTAACCGGGACAGCCGATCAGCCCCAGCATTTT. This translates into CASSLTGTADQPQHF.

The CDR3 loop reads CASSPRGGTYEQYF. CDR3 coding DNA: TGTGCCAGCAGCCCCCGGGGAGGAACCTACGAGCAGTACTTC. The chain uses TRBV7-2 and TRBJ2-7, with a possible D match to TRBD2 (6 bases). The germline V and J ends were trimmed by 5 bases and 2 bases, with 13 bases remaining between them. CDR1 and CDR2 (germline): SGHTA, FQGNSA. The CDR3 loop spans 14 amino acids.

This clone was detected a few times. The chain is built from TRBV7-2 and TRBJ1-4; 7 bases match TRBD1. This CDR3 is built from 15 residues. The germline V gene has CDR1 SGHTA and CDR2 FQGNSA. V dropped 2 bases and J dropped 6; count of bases not matched to a gene: 6. CDR3 residues: CASSLSRDSYEKLFF. As DNA, the CDR3 is TGTGCCAGCAGCTTAAGCCGGGACAGCTATGAAAAACTGTTTTTT. Supplemented by reference TRBV7-2 and TRBJ1-4, the full variable domain reads GAGVSQSPSNKVTEKGKDVELRCDPISGHTALYWYRQSLGQGLEFLIYFQGNSAPDKSGLPSDRFSAERTGGSVSTLTIQRTQQEDSAVYLCASSLSRDSYEKLFFGSGTQLSVL.

The rearrangement links TRBV19 to TRBJ1-1; 8 positions agree with TRBD1. Per the germline V gene, CDR1 is LNHDA and CDR2 is SQIVND (reference sequence). J lost 0 bases, V lost 5 bases, and 2 bases had no gene match. CDR3 length: 14 residues. The CDR3 DNA follows: TGTGCCAGTAGTTTACAGGGGGTGAACACTGAAGCTTTCTTT. Its translation: CASSLQGVNTEAFF.

The chain couples TRBV19 to TRBJ2-7; 10 bases are shared with TRBD2. There are 15 residues in the CDR3. Germline V gene lookup returns CDR1 LNHDA and CDR2 SQIVND (reference sequence). Trimming took 3 bases from V and 4 from J; bases not matched to a gene: 6. CDR3 loop: CASSMGLAGVYEQYF. Here the CDR3 DNA reads TGTGCCAGTAGTATGGGCCTAGCGGGGGTTTACGAGCAGTACTTC.

The chain combines TRBV11-1 with TRBJ1-1; D gene unclear. The V and J ends lost 5 bases and 2 bases respectively, with 12 bases between them. In germline, CDR1 is SGHAT, CDR2 FQDESV (reference sequence). The CDR3 contains 14 residues. CDR3 residues: CASSLRRVNTEAFF. The CDR3 nucleotides are TGTGCCAGCAGCCTCAGGCGAGTAAACACTGAAGCTTTCTTT.

This chain links TRBV4-1 with TRBJ1-1, with D possibly matching TRBD1 (5 bases). Trimming pared 4 bases from V and 1 base from J, leaving 13 bases between. CDR3 length equals 15 residues. CDR1 and CDR2 (germline): MGHRA, YSYEKL. DNA of the CDR3: TGCGCCAGCAGCCTTTTGAGCGGGGGGAACACTGAAGCTTTCTTT. This codes for CASSLLSGGNTEAFF.

V is TRBV4-1 and J is TRBJ2-1; 8 positions match TRBD2. From germline, CDR1 is MGHRA and CDR2 YSYEKL. This CDR3 has 15 amino acids. The V and J ends lost 1 base and 9 bases, in that order; junction bases with no gene match: 8. CDR3 DNA: TGCGCCAGCAGCCAAGGCGGACTAGCTCGGATTGAGCAGTTCTTC. Translated, it gives CASSQGGLARIEQFF.

The chain employs TRBV7-6 and TRBJ1-1; TRBD1 matches 8 bases. CDR1 SGHVS and CDR2 FNYEAQ come from the germline V gene. The CDR3 is 15 residues long. Trimming cost V 5 bases and J 4 bases; bases outside gene matches: 9. The CDR3 region is CASSLLVDRATEAFF. DNA for the CDR3: TGTGCCAGCAGCCTCTTAGTGGACAGGGCCACTGAAGCTTTCTTT.

J is TRBJ2-2 and V is TRBV19, with 11 bases fitting TRBD1. CDR3 size: 15 residues. Germline CDR1 and CDR2: LNHDA and SQIVND (reference sequence). Trimming removed 4 bases from V and 4 bases from J; junction bases left unmatched: 2. CDR3 sequence (DNA): TGTGCCAGTAGTACTGGGACAGGGGGCACCGGGGAGCTGTTTTTT. This gives the protein CASSTGTGGTGELFF.

J is TRBJ2-3 and V is TRBV4-2; D unclear. The germline V and J ends were trimmed by 0 bases and 0 bases, with 7 bases remaining between them. This CDR3 is built from 15 residues. The germline V gene encodes CDR1 LGHNA and CDR2 YNFKEQ. The CDR3, as DNA: TGTGCCAGCAGCCAAGATAAGAGTAGCACAGATACGCAGTATTTT. Residues: CASSQDKSSTDTQYF.

The chain uses TRBV9 and TRBJ2-1, with a tentative D call TRBD1 (5 bases). CDR3 length: 16 residues. In germline, CDR1 is SGDLS, CDR2 YYNGEE. Trimming removed 0 bases at V and 2 bases at J, with 12 bases between. For the CDR3, the DNA is TGTGCCAGCAGCGTAGGGGGCCTCTCAACCTACAATGAGCAGTTCTTC. It translates to CASSVGGLSTYNEQFF.

The V call is TRBV9, the J call TRBJ2-5; the match to TRBD2 covers 7 bases. The germline gives CDR1 SGDLS, CDR2 YYNGEE. V lost 4 bases, J lost 3 bases, and 6 bases stayed unmatched. This CDR3 is 14 amino acids long. The CDR3 DNA reads as TGTGCCAGCAGCCCAATGGGAGGGGAAGAGACCCAGTACTTC. Translation gives CASSPMGGEETQYF.

V gene TRBV18 combines with J gene TRBJ1-6; the match to TRBD1 covers 7 bases. V lost 3 bases, J lost 9 bases, and 8 bases stayed unmatched. Germline V lookup: CDR1 KGHSH, CDR2 LQKENI. CDR3 length: 15 amino acids. The CDR3 nucleotides are TGTGCCAGCTCACCCCCTTTAGGGGGCCTTTCACCCCTCCACTTT. Protein: CASSPPLGGLSPLHF.

In this sample, this clone turned up a few times. CDR3 amino acids: CAISPGTGGLEKLFF. CDR3 in DNA: TGTGCCATCAGTCCTGGGACAGGGGGCCTCGAAAAACTGTTTTTT. The gene calls are TRBV10-3 and TRBJ1-4; 12 bases agree with TRBD1. J was trimmed by 8 bases and V by 5 bases; bases with no gene match: 6. The CDR3 has 15 amino acids. CDR1 and CDR2 from the germline V gene are ENHRY and SYGVKD.

CDR3 sequence (DNA): TGCGCCAGCAGCCCGGGACAGGGATTGAGAGAAAAACTGTTTTTT. Its translation is CASSPGQGLREKLFF. V gene TRBV4-3 combines with J gene TRBJ1-4, with TRBD1 matching 9 bases. V trimming: 4 bases; J trimming: 8 bases; junction bases outside the gene matches: 8. Looked up from germline, CDR1 is LGHNA and CDR2 is YSLEER. The CDR3 is 15 residues long.

This clone appeared once. This chain connects TRBV30 to TRBJ1-2; D unresolved. The CDR3 consists of 15 residues. Trimming cost V 3 bases and J 5 bases, with 19 bases left between them. Germline V gene sequence: CDR1 GTSNPN, CDR2 SVGIG (reference sequence). The CDR3 DNA follows: TGTGCCTGGAGACACCCATTCGGGGTTAAATATGGCTACACCTTC. Amino acids: CAWRHPFGVKYGYTF.

CDR3 DNA: TGCGCCAGCAGCCAAGCTAACAGGGGATTGGGCTATGGCTACACCTTC. Its protein product is CASSQANRGLGYGYTF. The chain recombines TRBV4-3 with TRBJ1-2, with TRBD1 matching over 7 bases. The CDR3 has 16 amino acids. Germline CDR1 LGHNA, CDR2 YSLEER. After removal of 1 base from V and 4 bases from J, the junction contained 9 bases not matched to a gene.